These 10 T cell receptor beta chains share one sample of origin, sequenced in a study of blood T cell repertoires in COVID-19. Assay: immunoSEQ multiplex PCR; the TCRdb copy retains only in-frame clones and omits some. The data hold about 200,000 clones, with approximately 86% observed a single time. Sequenced: peripheral blood. The receptors were sampled from a woman aged 45-60 years with COVID-19, enrolled during active disease.

The rearrangement links TRBV24-1 to TRBJ2-2; 9 bases are shared with TRBD2. Per germline, CDR1 KGHDR and CDR2 SFDVKD. The CDR3 extends over 15 amino acids. V was clipped by 5 bases and J by 4 bases; unmatched bases: 4. CDR3 in amino acids: CATSARGGRTGELFF. CDR3 in DNA: TGTGCCACCAGTGCGCGGGGGGGCCGCACCGGGGAGCTGTTTTTT.

The rearrangement links TRBV27 to TRBJ2-1; 7 bases agree with TRBD2. CDR1 is MNHEY, CDR2 SMNVEV, per germline (reference sequence). Unmatched junction bases numbered 8, after V lost 0 bases and J lost 9 bases. The length of the CDR3 is 15 residues. The CDR3 DNA sequence: TGTGCCAGCAGTTTATCGAGTGGACTAGGGGCTGAGCAGTTCTTC. Protein: CASSLSSGLGAEQFF.

Many counts were recorded for this clone. The chain links TRBV11-1 to TRBJ2-3; 8 nucleotides agree with TRBD2. CDR1 and CDR2 from the germline V gene are SGHAT and FQDESV (reference sequence). After removal of 3 bases from V and 0 bases from J, the junction contained 5 bases not matched to a gene. The CDR3 consists of 16 residues. The CDR3 loop reads CASSFGGGQSTDTQYF. The CDR3 bases are TGTGCCAGCAGCTTCGGGGGGGGGCAAAGCACAGATACGCAGTATTTT.

A word on this clone: The sample has other DNA sequences that encode this CDR3 too. The genes are TRBV5-1 and TRBJ1-2; 8 bases match TRBD1. CDR1 is SGHRS and CDR2 is YFSETQ in the germline V gene. With 4 bases clipped from V and 5 bases from J, the junction kept 7 bases outside the gene matches. This CDR3 spans 14 amino acids. In DNA, the CDR3 is TGCGCCAGCAGCCCCGGACAGGGAGCTTATGGCTACACCTTC. This codes for CASSPGQGAYGYTF.

This clone was observed a few times. V gene TRBV30 combines with J gene TRBJ2-1; D possibly corresponds to TRBD2 (6 bases). This CDR3 comprises 11 residues. Germline-derived CDR1 and CDR2 are GTSNPN and SVGIG (reference sequence). V lost 5 bases, J lost 9 bases, and 11 bases lay in between. CDR3 protein: CAWHGLTEQFF. DNA of the CDR3: TGTGCCTGGCACGGACTAACTGAGCAGTTCTTC. The full variable domain, completed using reference TRBV30 and TRBJ2-1, is SQTIHQWPATLVQPVGSPLSLECTVEGTSNPNLYWYRQAAGRGLQLLFYSVGIGQISSEVPQNLSASRPQDRQFILSSKKLLLSDSGFYLCAWHGLTEQFFGPGTRLTVL.

A single count supports this clone. The chain recombines TRBV10-3 with TRBJ1-3; D gene ambiguous. In germline, CDR1 is ENHRY, CDR2 SYGVKD. The CDR3 contains 15 residues. Deletions cut 6 bases from V and 2 bases from J, with 14 bases between. The CDR3 DNA reads TGTGCCATCAGATCCTCAGCGGTAGCTGGAAACACCATATATTTT. Amino acid sequence: CAIRSSAVAGNTIYF.

The genes are TRBV4-3 and TRBJ1-2; 11 bases line up with TRBD1. The CDR3 is 17 amino acids. The V segment lost 3 bases and the J segment 3 bases; nucleotides outside the gene matches: 9. Per the germline V gene, CDR1 is LGHNA and CDR2 is YSLEER. The CDR3 loop is CASSQGGPGQGDYGYTF. CDR3 nucleotides: TGCGCCAGCAGCCAGGGGGGTCCGGGACAGGGGGACTATGGCTACACCTTC.

DNA of the CDR3: TGTGCCAGTAGTATTAATGGAGGGGGCTCTGAAGCTTTCTTT. It encodes CASSINGGGSEAFF. This chain links TRBV19 with TRBJ1-1, with 7 bases lining up with TRBD1. CDR1 and CDR2 (germline): LNHDA, SQIVND (reference sequence). The CDR3 extends over 14 amino acids. V was clipped by 3 bases and J by 6 bases; unmatched bases: 7.

This CDR3 reads CASSQDRGYYYEQYF. CDR3 DNA: TGTGCCAGCAGCCAAGATCGAGGCTACTACTACGAGCAGTACTTC. The J gene is TRBJ2-7, the V gene TRBV3-1 (or the pseudogene TRBV3-2), with unresolved D. V shed 0 bases and J shed 3 bases, with 12 bases lying between them. CDR3 length: 15 residues. CDR1 LGHDT and CDR2 YNNKEL come from the germline V gene (reference sequence).

This rearrangement joins TRBV6-2 or TRBV6-3 to TRBJ2-3, with 7 bases that match TRBD2. CDR1 is MNHEY and CDR2 is SVGEGT in the germline V gene. The V and J ends lost 2 bases and 5 bases, in that order; junction bases with no gene match: 19. This CDR3 has 19 amino acids. CDR3 sequence reads: CASSYPSSRDGSGGDTQYF. CDR3 coding DNA: TGTGCCAGCAGTTACCCGTCCAGTCGGGACGGATCGGGGGGAGATACGCAGTATTTT.